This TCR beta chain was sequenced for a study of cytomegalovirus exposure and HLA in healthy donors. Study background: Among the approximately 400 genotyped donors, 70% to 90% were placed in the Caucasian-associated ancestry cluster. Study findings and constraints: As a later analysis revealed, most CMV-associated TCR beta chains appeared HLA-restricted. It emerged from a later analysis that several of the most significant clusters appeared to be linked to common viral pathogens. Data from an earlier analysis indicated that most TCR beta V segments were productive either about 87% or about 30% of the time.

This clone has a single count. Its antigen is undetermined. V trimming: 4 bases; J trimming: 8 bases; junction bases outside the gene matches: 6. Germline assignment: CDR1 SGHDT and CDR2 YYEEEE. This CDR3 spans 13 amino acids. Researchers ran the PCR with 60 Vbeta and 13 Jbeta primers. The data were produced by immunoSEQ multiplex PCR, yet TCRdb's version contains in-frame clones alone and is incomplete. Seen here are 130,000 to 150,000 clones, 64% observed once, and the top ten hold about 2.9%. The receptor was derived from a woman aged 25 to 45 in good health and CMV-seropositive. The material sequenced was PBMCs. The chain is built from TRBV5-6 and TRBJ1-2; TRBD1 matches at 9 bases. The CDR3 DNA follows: TGTGCCAGCAGCGACACAGGGGGCAACGGCTACACCTTC. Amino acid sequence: CASSDTGGNGYTF. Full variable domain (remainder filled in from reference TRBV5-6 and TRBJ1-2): DAGVTQSPTHLIKTRGQQVTLRCSPKSGHDTVSWYQQALGQGPQFIFQYYEEEERQRGNFPDRFSGHQFPNYSSELNVNALLLGDSALYLCASSDTGGNGYTFGSGTRLTVV.